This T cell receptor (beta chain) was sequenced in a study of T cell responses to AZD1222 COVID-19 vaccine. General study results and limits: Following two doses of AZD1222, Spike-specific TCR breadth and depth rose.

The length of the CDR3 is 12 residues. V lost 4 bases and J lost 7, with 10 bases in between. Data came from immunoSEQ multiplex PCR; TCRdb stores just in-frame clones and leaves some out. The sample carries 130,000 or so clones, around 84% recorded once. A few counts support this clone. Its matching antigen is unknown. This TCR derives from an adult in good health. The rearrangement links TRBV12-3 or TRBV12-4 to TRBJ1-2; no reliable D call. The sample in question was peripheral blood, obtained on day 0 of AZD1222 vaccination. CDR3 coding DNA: TGTGCCAGCAGTTCGTCACCCCGTGGCTACACCTTC. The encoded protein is CASSSSPRGYTF.